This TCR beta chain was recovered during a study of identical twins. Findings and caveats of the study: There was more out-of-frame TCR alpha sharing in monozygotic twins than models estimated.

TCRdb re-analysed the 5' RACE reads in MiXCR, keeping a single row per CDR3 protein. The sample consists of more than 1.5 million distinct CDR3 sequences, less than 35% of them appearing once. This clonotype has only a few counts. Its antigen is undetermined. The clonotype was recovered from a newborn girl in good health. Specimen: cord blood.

The CDR3 loop is CASSSPTNTSGRETQYF. In DNA form, the CDR3 reads TGTGCCAGCAGCTCACCTACAAATACTAGCGGAAGGGAGACCCAGTACTTC. The chain uses TRBV11-1 and TRBJ2-5; 8 bases map to TRBD2. The length of the CDR3 is 17 residues. Germline lookup yields CDR1 SGHAT and CDR2 FQDESV (reference sequence). The trim removed 4 bases at V and 5 bases at J, leaving 15 bases unmatched.